This TCR beta chain was identified in a study of OX40 agonist ivuxolimab in advanced cancers. Produced via immunoSEQ multiplex PCR; TCRdb's table is partial and in-frame only. The sample records about 62,000 clones, 85% being singletons. V was pared by 6 bases and J by 0 bases, with 15 bases between. The V gene's germline CDR1 is SNHLY and CDR2 FYNNEI. The CDR3 sequence is 16 residues long. The chain is built from TRBV2 and TRBJ2-1, with D tentatively TRBD2 (5 bases). The sequence derives from an adult with an advanced solid tumor such as melanoma, head and neck, liver or kidney cancer. The sequencing here drew on CD4+ or CD8+ T cells sorted from blood, taken in a trial of the OX40 agonist ivuxolimab. CDR3 in amino acids: CASRAGLDSSYNEQFF. CDR3 coding DNA: TGTGCCAGCAGGGCCGGACTGGATAGCTCCTACAATGAGCAGTTCTTC.